A single sample is the source of the 5 T cell receptor beta chains below, sequenced in a study of T cells in Graves' hyperthyroidism and ophthalmopathy. Amplification of TCR beta CDR3 regions was performed using RNA transcripts as template. First-round RT-PCR of the TCR CDR3 relied on the HTBI primer set. MiXCR, applied by TCRdb to the multiplex PCR reads, yields one record per CDR3 protein. The data show 190,000 or so distinct CDR3 sequences, about 17% seen once. The sequenced material came from blood. The receptors here all came from a middle-aged man with Graves' hyperthyroidism.

This clonotype was detected only a few times. This sequence joins TRBV4-3 and TRBJ2-5; D not resolved. The ends were cut back, 1 base at V and 5 bases at J, with 11 bases in the middle. The CDR3 spans 14 residues. Germline V CDR1 and CDR2: LGHNA, YSLEER. Written as DNA, the CDR3 is TGCGCCAGCAGCCAAGGGGCCTCCGCCGAGACCCAGTACTTC. Its translation: CASSQGASAETQYF.

At least ten counts were recorded for this clonotype. The J gene is TRBJ2-1, the V gene TRBV6-1; 11 nucleotides line up with TRBD2. The CDR3 runs 16 residues. J gave up 2 bases and V 6 bases, and 6 bases lay outside the gene matches. The germline V gene has CDR1 MNHNS and CDR2 SASEGT. This chain's CDR3 is CASSPTLAGAYNEQFF. CDR3 nucleotide sequence: TGTGCCAGCAGCCCTACACTAGCGGGAGCCTACAATGAGCAGTTCTTC.

This clonotype was recorded at least ten times. The gene calls are TRBV5-1 and TRBJ1-1; tentative D call: TRBD1 (6 bases). Germline V gene data show CDR1 as SGHRS and CDR2 as YFSETQ. This CDR3 has 15 amino acids. The ends were cut back, 0 bases at V and 4 bases at J, with 13 bases in the middle. CDR3 sequence reads: CASSLELGAGTEAFF. The DNA for the CDR3 is TGCGCCAGCAGCTTGGAGTTGGGGGCAGGCACTGAAGCTTTCTTT.

This clonotype was found many times. This chain connects TRBV5-6 to TRBJ2-4; TRBD2 aligns across 10 bases. CDR3 length: 18 amino acids. With 4 bases clipped from V and 0 bases from J, the junction kept 10 bases outside the gene matches. Looked up from germline, CDR1 is SGHDT and CDR2 is YYEEEE. CDR3 bases: TGTGCCAGCAGCCGTTTGGGAGCGGGGGGGTTAGCCAAAAACATTCAGTACTTC. Protein sequence: CASSRLGAGGLAKNIQYF.

This chain joins TRBV9 and TRBJ1-2, with unresolved D. CDR1 and CDR2 from the germline V gene are SGDLS and YYNGEE. V gave up 0 bases and J gave up 3 bases, with 12 bases separating them. CDR3 size: 15 residues. Here the CDR3 DNA reads TGTGCCAGCAGCGTAGAACCAAAAAGGGACTATGGCTACACCTTC. It yields the protein CASSVEPKRDYGYTF.